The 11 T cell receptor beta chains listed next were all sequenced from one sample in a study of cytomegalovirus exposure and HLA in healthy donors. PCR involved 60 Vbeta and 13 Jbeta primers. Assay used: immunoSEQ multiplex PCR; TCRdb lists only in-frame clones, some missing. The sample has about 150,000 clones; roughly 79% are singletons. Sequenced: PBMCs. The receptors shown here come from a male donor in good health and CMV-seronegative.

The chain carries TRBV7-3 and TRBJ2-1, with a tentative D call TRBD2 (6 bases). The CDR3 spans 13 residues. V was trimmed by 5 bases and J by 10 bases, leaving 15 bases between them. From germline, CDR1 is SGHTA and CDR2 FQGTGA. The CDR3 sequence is CASSLGGLTEQFF. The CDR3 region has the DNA TGTGCCAGCAGCCTCGGCGGACTAACCGAGCAGTTCTTC.

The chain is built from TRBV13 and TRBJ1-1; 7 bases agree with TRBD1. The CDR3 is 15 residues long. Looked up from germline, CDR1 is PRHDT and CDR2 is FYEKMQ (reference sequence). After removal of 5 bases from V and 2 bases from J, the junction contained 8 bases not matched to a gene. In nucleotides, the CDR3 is TGTGCCAGCAGCCCCCGGGACAGTTATAACACTGAAGCTTTCTTT. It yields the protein CASSPRDSYNTEAFF.

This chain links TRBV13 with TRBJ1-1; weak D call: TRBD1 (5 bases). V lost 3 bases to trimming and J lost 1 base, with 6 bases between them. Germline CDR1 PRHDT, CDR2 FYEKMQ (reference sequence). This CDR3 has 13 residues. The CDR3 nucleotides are TGTGCCAGCAGCTTCGACAGGAACACTGAAGCTTTCTTT. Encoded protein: CASSFDRNTEAFF.

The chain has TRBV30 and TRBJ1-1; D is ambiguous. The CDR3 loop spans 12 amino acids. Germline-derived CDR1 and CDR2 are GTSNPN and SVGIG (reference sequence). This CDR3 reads CALGRVNTEAFF. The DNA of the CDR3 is TGTGCACTAGGAAGAGTGAACACTGAAGCTTTCTTT. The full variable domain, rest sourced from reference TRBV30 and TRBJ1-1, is SQTIHQWPATLVQPVGSPLSLECTVEGTSNPNLYWYRQAAGRGLQLLFYSVGIGQISSEVPQNLSASRPQDRQFILSSKKLLLSDSGFYLCALGRVNTEAFFGQGTRLTVV.

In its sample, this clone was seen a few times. CDR3 bases: TGTGCCAGCATGGGACAGGGGGGTCAGCCCCAGCATTTT. It codes for CASMGQGGQPQHF. The V gene is TRBV2, the J gene TRBJ1-5; 11 bases line up with TRBD1. The V and J ends lost 7 bases and 6 bases, in that order; junction bases with no gene match: 2. CDR3 length: 13 amino acids. Germline lookup yields CDR1 SNHLY and CDR2 FYNNEI.

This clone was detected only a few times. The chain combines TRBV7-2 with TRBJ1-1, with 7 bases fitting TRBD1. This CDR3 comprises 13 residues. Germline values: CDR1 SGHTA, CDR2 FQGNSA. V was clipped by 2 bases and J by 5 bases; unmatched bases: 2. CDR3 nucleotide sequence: TGTGCCAGCAGCTTACAGACAGGGACTGAAGCTTTCTTT. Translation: CASSLQTGTEAFF.

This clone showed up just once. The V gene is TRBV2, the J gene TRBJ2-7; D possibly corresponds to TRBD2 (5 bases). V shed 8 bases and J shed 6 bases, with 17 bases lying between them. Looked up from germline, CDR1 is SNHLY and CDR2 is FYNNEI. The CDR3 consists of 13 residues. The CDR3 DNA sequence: TGTGCCAGCGGGGTAAATCGGGGAAGCGAGCAGTACTTC. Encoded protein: CASGVNRGSEQYF.

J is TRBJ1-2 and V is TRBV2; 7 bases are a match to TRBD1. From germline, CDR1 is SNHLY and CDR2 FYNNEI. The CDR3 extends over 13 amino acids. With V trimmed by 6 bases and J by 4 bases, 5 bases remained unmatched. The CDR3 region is CASSDRAGYGYTF. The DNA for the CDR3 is TGTGCCAGCAGCGACAGGGCCGGCTATGGCTACACCTTC.

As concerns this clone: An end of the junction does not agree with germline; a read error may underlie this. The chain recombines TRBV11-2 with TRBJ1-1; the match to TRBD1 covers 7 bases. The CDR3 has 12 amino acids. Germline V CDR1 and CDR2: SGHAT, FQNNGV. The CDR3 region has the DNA TGTGCCAGCAGCGTAGACAGGGCGGAAGCTTTCTTT. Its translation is CASSVDRAEAFF.

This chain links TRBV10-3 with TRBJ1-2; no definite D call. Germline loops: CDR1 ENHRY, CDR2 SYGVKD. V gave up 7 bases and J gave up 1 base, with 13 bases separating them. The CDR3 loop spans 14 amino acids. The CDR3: CAITSPGFNYGYTF. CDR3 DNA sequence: TGTGCCATCACCTCCCCCGGTTTTAACTATGGCTACACCTTC.

The CDR3 loop is CASSNFLEGNTEAFF. The CDR3 nucleotides are TGTGCCAGTAGTAACTTTCTAGAAGGGAACACTGAAGCTTTCTTT. This chain connects TRBV19 to TRBJ1-1; D gene ambiguous. Trimming pared 4 bases from V and 1 base from J, leaving 13 bases between. CDR1 is LNHDA and CDR2 is SQIVND in the germline V gene (reference sequence). This CDR3 is 15 amino acids long.